Listed below are T cell receptor beta chains from one sample, sequenced in a study of T cell repertoires in cytomegalovirus infection. Their target antigens are unknown. TCRdb reprocessed the reads with MiXCR, giving one entry per CDR3 protein. The sample consists of around 800,000 distinct CDR3 sequences, over 25% of them appearing once. The specimen was cultured CD8+ T cells from PBMCs, collected from culture after CMV antigen stimulation. These receptor sequences come from a human donor in good health (CMV status not recorded). Some clones in this sample may be carry-over from other donors' samples. Each CDR3 is given with its conserved first and last residue. The D gene is left open where the match is weak. A row's size may be missing; if present it is once, few, many or a size class.

D: -; size: -; V: TRBV4-1; J: TRBJ1-6; DNA: TGCGCCAGCAGCCAAGGAGAATACTATAATTCACCCCTCCACTTT; CDR3: CASSQGEYYNSPLHF
D: TRBD2; size: few; V: TRBV11-2; J: TRBJ2-1; DNA: TGTGCCAGCAGCCGACTACGACTAGCGGGGGGGGGTAATGAGCAGTTCTTC; CDR3: CASSRLRLAGGGNEQFF
D: -; size: few; V: TRBV5-6; J: TRBJ2-2; DNA: TGTGCCAGCACCTTTGACTGGCAGGGGAACACCGGGGAGCTGTTTTTT; CDR3: CASTFDWQGNTGELFF
D: TRBD1; size: -; V: TRBV10-3; J: TRBJ1-3; DNA: TGTGCCATCCTATCGAGGGGGCAATCTGGAAACACCATATATTTT; CDR3: CAILSRGQSGNTIYF
D: -; size: few; V: TRBV5-4; J: TRBJ2-5; DNA: TGTGCCAGCAGCTTCGGGGGGCGGGAGACCCAGTACTTC; CDR3: CASSFGGRETQYF
D: TRBD1; size: -; V: TRBV29-1; J: TRBJ2-5; DNA: TGCAGCGTTGAAGATCGTGGGACAGGGGAGACCCAGTACTTC; CDR3: CSVEDRGTGETQYF
D: -; size: many; V: TRBV6-5; J: TRBJ1-1; DNA: TGTGCCAGCAGTTCCTCGGGGCCCAGGAACACTGAAGCTTTCTTT; CDR3: CASSSSGPRNTEAFF
D: TRBD1; size: -; V: TRBV27; J: TRBJ1-5; DNA: TGTGCCAGCAGTTTCGACAGGGGAGGACCCCAGCATTTT; CDR3: CASSFDRGGPQHF
D: -; size: -; V: TRBV12-3/TRBV12-4; J: TRBJ2-1; DNA: TGTGCCAGCAGTTTATCGCCGGCGAATGAGCAGTTCTTC; CDR3: CASSLSPANEQFF
D: -; size: -; V: TRBV28; J: TRBJ2-1; DNA: TGTGCCAGCAGCCTGACAGTAACCCTTGGGGATGAGCAGTTCTTC; CDR3: CASSLTVTLGDEQFF